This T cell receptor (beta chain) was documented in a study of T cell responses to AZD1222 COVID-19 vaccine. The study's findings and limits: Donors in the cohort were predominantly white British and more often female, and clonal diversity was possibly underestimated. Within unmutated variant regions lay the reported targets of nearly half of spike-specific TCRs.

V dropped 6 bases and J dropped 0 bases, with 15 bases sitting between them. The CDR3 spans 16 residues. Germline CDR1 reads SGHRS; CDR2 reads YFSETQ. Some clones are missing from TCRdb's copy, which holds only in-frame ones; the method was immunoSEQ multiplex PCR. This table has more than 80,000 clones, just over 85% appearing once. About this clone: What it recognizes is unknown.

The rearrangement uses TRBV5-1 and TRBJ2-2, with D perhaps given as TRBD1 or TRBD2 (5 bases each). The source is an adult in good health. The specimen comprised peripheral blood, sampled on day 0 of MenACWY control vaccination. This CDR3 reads CASNHGRGPNTGELFF. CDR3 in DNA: TGCGCCAGCAATCACGGTCGGGGACCGAACACCGGGGAGCTGTTTTTT.